Presented here are 10 T cell receptor beta chains from one specimen sequenced in a study of blood T cell repertoires in COVID-19. The data were produced by immunoSEQ multiplex PCR, yet TCRdb's version contains in-frame clones alone and is incomplete. The sample contains 150,000 to 200,000 clones, less than 85% of which appear only once. What was sequenced was peripheral blood. These receptors were obtained from an elderly woman with acute or convalescent COVID-19.

V usage is TRBV9 and J usage is TRBJ2-1, with 9 bases identical to TRBD2. CDR1 and CDR2 from the germline V gene are SGDLS and YYNGEE. V lost 0 bases to trimming and J lost 9 bases; unmatched junction nucleotides: 7. The length of the CDR3 is 15 residues. The CDR3 sequence is CASSVVAGGRIEQFF. CDR3 nucleotide sequence: TGTGCCAGCAGCGTAGTGGCGGGAGGGCGTATTGAGCAGTTCTTC.

The rearrangement links TRBV5-1 to TRBJ2-2; 7 nucleotides match TRBD2. This CDR3 region has 17 residues. J was trimmed by 1 base and V by 2 bases; bases with no gene match: 8. CDR1 is SGHRS and CDR2 is YFSETQ in the germline V gene. The CDR3 region is CASSLFSGPGNTGELFF. CDR3 in DNA: TGCGCCAGCAGCTTATTTAGCGGGCCCGGGAACACCGGGGAGCTGTTTTTT.

This chain uses TRBV12-5 with TRBJ1-5, with 9 nucleotides matching TRBD1. This CDR3 contains 16 residues. Unmatched junction bases numbered 11, after V lost 2 bases and J lost 9 bases. The germline V gene has CDR1 LGHNT and CDR2 FRNRAP. CDR3 protein: CASGLTGTGPVRPQHF. In DNA form, the CDR3 reads TGTGCTAGTGGTTTGACCGGGACAGGGCCCGTCAGGCCCCAGCATTTT.

This sequence joins TRBV18 and TRBJ2-7; TRBD1 might be the D (6 bases). The CDR3 has 14 amino acids. The V end was cut by 4 bases, the J end by 1 base, with 11 bases between. Germline lookup yields CDR1 KGHSH and CDR2 LQKENI. The CDR3 loop is CASSQNRVSYEQYF. CDR3 DNA sequence: TGTGCCAGCTCACAAAACAGGGTGTCCTACGAGCAGTACTTC.

V is TRBV27 and J is TRBJ2-6; no reliable D call. CDR3 length: 16 residues. Germline V gene data show CDR1 as MNHEY and CDR2 as SMNVEV (reference sequence). Trimming cost V 3 bases and J 11 bases, with 20 bases left between them. CDR3: CASSFTSGSRVYVLTF. The CDR3 bases are TGTGCCAGCAGTTTCACCTCAGGTTCCAGAGTCTACGTCCTGACTTTC.

V gene TRBV6-5 combines with J gene TRBJ1-5; 9 bases align to TRBD1. In germline, CDR1 is MNHEY, CDR2 SVGAGI. V was clipped by 6 bases and J by 7 bases; unmatched bases: 7. This CDR3 is built from 14 residues. The CDR3 loop reads CASSRDREKQPQHF. CDR3 bases: TGTGCCAGCAGCCGGGACAGGGAAAAGCAGCCCCAGCATTTT.

The rearrangement uses TRBV18 and TRBJ1-2; a weak D match, TRBD1 (6 bases). Deletions cut 2 bases from V and 4 bases from J, with 17 bases between. CDR3 length: 16 amino acids. Germline V gives CDR1 KGHSH, CDR2 LQKENI. CDR3 amino acids: CASSPFSQGSSYGYTF. Here the CDR3 DNA reads TGTGCCAGCTCACCATTTTCCCAGGGGAGTTCCTATGGCTACACCTTC. Looking up the rest from reference TRBV18 and TRBJ1-2 gives the full variable domain: NAGVMQNPRHLVRRRGQEARLRCSPMKGHSHVYWYRQLPEEGLKFMVYLQKENIIDESGMPKERFSAEFPKEGPSILRIQQVVRGDSAAYFCASSPFSQGSSYGYTFGSGTRLTVV.

The chain joins TRBV19 to TRBJ2-6; 7 bases match TRBD1. The CDR3 sequence is 16 residues long. Germline V gene data show CDR1 as LNHDA and CDR2 as SQIVND (reference sequence). Unmatched junction bases numbered 6, after V lost 5 bases and J lost 2 bases. This CDR3 is CASSGRTGAGANVLTF. Written as DNA, the CDR3 is TGTGCCAGTAGTGGGAGAACAGGGGCTGGGGCCAACGTCCTGACTTTC.

This clone appeared a single time. This chain joins TRBV2 and TRBJ2-6; maybe TRBD1 (5 bases). CDR1 SNHLY and CDR2 FYNNEI come from the germline V gene. With 5 bases removed from V and 4 bases from J, the gap between germline ends came to 18 bases. The CDR3 has 17 residues. The CDR3 loop is CASSPVPQGPGANVLTF. The CDR3 nucleotides read TGTGCCAGCAGTCCCGTCCCCCAGGGTCCAGGGGCCAACGTCCTGACTTTC.

V usage is TRBV9 and J usage is TRBJ2-1; 9 bases align to TRBD2. The CDR3 loop spans 14 amino acids. V trimming: 0 bases; J trimming: 9 bases; junction bases outside the gene matches: 4. Per the germline V gene, CDR1 is SGDLS and CDR2 is YYNGEE. The CDR3 is CASSVGSSGIEQFF. As DNA, the CDR3 is TGTGCCAGCAGCGTAGGGTCTAGCGGGATTGAGCAGTTCTTC.